Shown below are 27 T cell receptor beta chains from a single sample sequenced in a study of radiation and T cells in renal cell carcinoma. TCRdb's table, derived via immunoSEQ multiplex PCR, lists solely in-frame clones and lacks some. This sample has about 77,000 clones, with roughly 85% found just once. Time point defined: blood 4 weeks post-SBRT, at nephrectomy. This sample's treatment: 15 Gy SBRT to primary tumor, nephrectomy 4 weeks later. Sequencing was performed on blood, taken from a patient whose treatment included radiotherapy and nephrectomy. The receptors originated from a woman aged 60-75 years with renal cell carcinoma.

The rearrangement links TRBV5-1 to TRBJ2-5; D remains ambiguous. CDR1 is SGHRS, CDR2 YFSETQ, per germline. The CDR3 length is 13 residues. The V and J ends lost 0 bases and 3 bases respectively, with 6 bases between them. In DNA form, the CDR3 reads TGCGCCAGCAGCTTGGGGTCGGAAGAGACCCAGTACTTC. Encoded protein: CASSLGSEETQYF.

This chain uses TRBV2 with TRBJ2-7; TRBD1 matches at 9 bases. CDR3 length: 13 amino acids. From germline, CDR1 is SNHLY and CDR2 FYNNEI. The ends lost 7 bases at V and 7 bases at J; junction bases unmatched: 8. The CDR3 here is CASTGTGQGEQYF. The CDR3 DNA reads TGTGCCAGCACCGGGACAGGGCAGGGTGAGCAGTACTTC.

The chain uses TRBV18 and TRBJ2-7, with D unclear. Germline V gene sequence: CDR1 KGHSH, CDR2 LQKENI. V was pared by 3 bases and J by 2 bases, with 14 bases between. CDR3 length: 15 residues. CDR3 protein: CASSPEQVLTYEQYF. DNA of the CDR3: TGTGCCAGCTCACCTGAGCAGGTTCTAACCTACGAGCAGTACTTC.

The chain is built from TRBV4-1 and TRBJ2-7, with no clear D. Germline CDR1 reads MGHRA; CDR2 reads YSYEKL. The CDR3 runs 15 residues. With 4 bases removed from V and 0 bases from J, the gap between germline ends came to 13 bases. The CDR3 spells CASSLLALSSYEQYF. As DNA, the CDR3 is TGCGCCAGCAGCCTCTTGGCTCTGAGCTCCTACGAGCAGTACTTC.

The chain couples TRBV11-1 to TRBJ2-7, with 8 bases identical to TRBD2. Germline values: CDR1 SGHAT, CDR2 FQDESV (reference sequence). V gave up 5 bases and J gave up 2 bases; unmatched junction bases: 5. The CDR3 consists of 14 residues. CDR3 protein: CASSGLAGAYEQYF. Written as DNA, the CDR3 is TGTGCCAGCAGCGGCCTAGCGGGCGCCTACGAGCAGTACTTC.

The chain combines TRBV19 with TRBJ2-5, with D tentatively TRBD1 (5 bases). Germline V lookup: CDR1 LNHDA, CDR2 SQIVND (reference sequence). V dropped 5 bases and J dropped 2 bases, with 12 bases sitting between them. The CDR3 length is 14 residues. Here the CDR3 reads CASSQRQQQETQYF. Here the CDR3 DNA reads TGTGCCAGTAGTCAGCGACAGCAACAAGAGACCCAGTACTTC. Together with reference TRBV19 and TRBJ2-5, the CDR3 gives the full variable domain: DGGITQSPKYLFRKEGQNVTLSCEQNLNHDAMYWYRQDPGQGLRLIYYSQIVNDFQKGDIAEGYSVSREKKESFPLTVTSAQKNPTAFYLCASSQRQQQETQYFGPGTRLLVL.

The chain carries TRBV18 and TRBJ1-4, with TRBD1 identical over 11 bases. Per germline, CDR1 KGHSH and CDR2 LQKENI. With V trimmed by 3 bases and J by 0 bases, 0 bases remained unmatched. The length of the CDR3 is 16 residues. CDR3 sequence: CASSPGQGATNEKLFF. DNA for the CDR3: TGTGCCAGCTCACCGGGACAGGGGGCAACTAATGAAAAACTGTTTTTT.

The rearrangement uses TRBV21-1 and TRBJ2-5; the D segment call TRBD1 is taken from the table without a DNA check. TRBV21-1 is marked as a pseudogene. This CDR3 is 20 amino acids long. The CDR3 DNA reads TGTGCCAGCAGCAAAAACGAACCGGGACAGGGTACGGAAATTCGGGAGACCCAGTACTTC. Translating it yields CASSKNEPGQGTEIRETQYF.

This clone was observed a single time. The J gene is TRBJ2-7, the V gene TRBV27; TRBD1 aligns across 8 bases. The CDR3 covers 13 residues. The germline V gene encodes CDR1 MNHEY and CDR2 SMNVEV (reference sequence). V dropped 5 bases and J dropped 3; count of bases not matched to a gene: 3. The CDR3 spells CASSLQGGYEQYF. The CDR3, as DNA: TGTGCCAGCAGTCTACAGGGGGGCTACGAGCAGTACTTC.

The rearrangement uses TRBV7-2 and TRBJ2-3; 9 nucleotides agree with TRBD2. V lost 4 bases to trimming and J lost 7 bases; unmatched junction nucleotides: 9. The CDR3 has 15 residues. Germline V lookup: CDR1 SGHTA, CDR2 FQGNSA. The CDR3 DNA sequence: TGTGCCAGCAGCTGGAATCATGGGACTAGCCATACGCAGTATTTT. It is translated as CASSWNHGTSHTQYF.

The V and J genes are TRBV6-5 and TRBJ1-5, with D perhaps TRBD1 (5 bases). Germline assignment: CDR1 MNHEY and CDR2 SVGAGI. The ends were cut back, 6 bases at V and 0 bases at J, with 12 bases in the middle. This CDR3 contains 15 residues. CDR3 residues: CASRKGSYSNQPQHF. In nucleotides, the CDR3 is TGTGCCAGCAGGAAGGGGTCTTATAGCAATCAGCCCCAGCATTTT.

The V gene is TRBV6-5, the J gene TRBJ1-6, with no clear D. CDR1 MNHEY and CDR2 SVGAGI come from the germline V gene. This CDR3 region has 14 residues. Trimming took 6 bases from V and 8 from J, leaving 14 bases between them. CDR3 in DNA: TGTGCCAGCAGGTCGGGAGGCAGCTATTCACCCCTCCACTTT. Its protein is CASRSGGSYSPLHF.

The chain has TRBV6-5 and TRBJ2-1; 7 positions agree with TRBD2. J gave up 8 bases and V 8 bases, and 9 bases lay outside the gene matches. The CDR3 length is 13 residues. Germline V lookup: CDR1 MNHEY, CDR2 SVGAGI. Here the CDR3 DNA reads TGTGCCAGCGCCCCGTGGGGGAGGGATGAGCAGTTCTTC. It specifies CASAPWGRDEQFF.

The V and J genes are TRBV28 and TRBJ1-5; 8 bases are a match to TRBD1. Per the germline V gene, CDR1 is MDHEN and CDR2 is SYDVKM. The CDR3 runs to 18 residues. Trimming removed 3 bases from V and 1 base from J; junction bases left unmatched: 11. CDR3 sequence: CASSLTGDGRWSNQPQHF. As DNA, the CDR3 is TGTGCCAGCAGTTTGACAGGGGATGGGAGATGGAGCAATCAGCCCCAGCATTTT.

The gene calls are TRBV15 and TRBJ1-6; D is undetermined. The ends were cut back, 5 bases at V and 14 bases at J, with 22 bases in the middle. CDR1 and CDR2 from the germline V gene are LNHNV and YYDKDF (reference sequence). The CDR3 covers 15 residues. The CDR3 protein is CATSARTLGMGSLHF. CDR3 in DNA: TGTGCCACCAGCGCCCGAACCCTCGGGATGGGTTCCCTCCACTTT.

The chain joins TRBV29-1 to TRBJ2-7; D is possibly TRBD2 (5 bases). The CDR3 is 13 residues long. V shed 4 bases and J shed 3 bases, with 13 bases lying between them. CDR1 is SQVTM and CDR2 is ANQGSEA in the germline V gene. Here the CDR3 reads CSVVLGGSYEQYF. CDR3 DNA: TGCAGCGTTGTCCTGGGTGGGAGCTACGAGCAGTACTTC.

The chain couples TRBV19 to TRBJ1-2; D is perhaps TRBD1 (5 bases). Trimming took 4 bases from V and 1 from J, leaving 13 bases between them. The CDR3 has 15 amino acids. CDR1 is LNHDA and CDR2 is SQIVND in the germline V gene (reference sequence). The CDR3 bases are TGTGCCAGTAGTAGAACTAACAGGCTTAACTATGGCTACACCTTC. Amino acid sequence: CASSRTNRLNYGYTF.

This clone is labeled as medium-sized (0.01 to 0.1%). The chain combines TRBV5-1 with TRBJ2-7; D might be TRBD1 (6 bases). Per germline, CDR1 SGHRS and CDR2 YFSETQ. The ends were cut back, 3 bases at V and 2 bases at J, with 9 bases in the middle. The CDR3 contains 13 residues. CDR3 amino acids: CASSWDKTYEQYF. CDR3 DNA: TGCGCCAGCAGCTGGGACAAAACCTACGAGCAGTACTTC.

This chain links TRBV4-3 with TRBJ2-1; no firm D call. The germline V gene encodes CDR1 LGHNA and CDR2 YSLEER. This CDR3 comprises 15 residues. The ends were cut back, 1 base at V and 0 bases at J, with 7 bases in the middle. The CDR3 protein is CASSQAPASYNEQFF. In nucleotides, the CDR3 is TGCGCCAGCAGCCAAGCGCCGGCCTCCTACAATGAGCAGTTCTTC.

This clone appeared once. The chain has TRBV28 and TRBJ1-5; no reliable D call. V was pared by 6 bases and J by 2 bases, with 11 bases between. Germline V gene data show CDR1 as MDHEN and CDR2 as SYDVKM. The CDR3 is made up of 14 amino acids. CDR3 DNA sequence: TGTGCCAGCAGGAGGGTCATAGGCAATCAGCCCCAGCATTTT. This codes for CASRRVIGNQPQHF.

The rearrangement joins TRBV27 to TRBJ1-4, with D perhaps matching TRBD1 (6 bases). Germline V gives CDR1 MNHEY, CDR2 SMNVEV (reference sequence). Deletions cut 7 bases from V and 10 bases from J, with 16 bases between. There are 13 residues in the CDR3. In nucleotides, the CDR3 is TGTGCCAGCACCCAAGAGGGGGGACGAAAACTGTTTTTT. It encodes CASTQEGGRKLFF.

The chain combines TRBV19 with TRBJ2-7; tentative D call: TRBD2 (6 bases). The CDR3 runs to 14 residues. Trimming removed 0 bases from V and 4 bases from J, with 10 bases in between. The germline V gene has CDR1 LNHDA and CDR2 SQIVND (reference sequence). This CDR3 reads CASSIDRGNYEQYF. CDR3 sequence (DNA): TGTGCCAGTAGTATAGATCGCGGGAATTACGAGCAGTACTTC. The complete variable domain, with remaining parts taken from reference TRBV19 and TRBJ2-7, reads DGGITQSPKYLFRKEGQNVTLSCEQNLNHDAMYWYRQDPGQGLRLIYYSQIVNDFQKGDIAEGYSVSREKKESFPLTVTSAQKNPTAFYLCASSIDRGNYEQYFGPGTRLTVT.

The rearrangement links TRBV29-1 to TRBJ2-7; maybe TRBD1 (5 bases). The ends were cut back, 5 bases at V and 7 bases at J, with 15 bases in the middle. Germline V gene sequence: CDR1 SQVTM, CDR2 ANQGSEA. The CDR3 runs to 12 residues. The CDR3 protein is CSVSASGQEQYF. The CDR3 coding sequence is TGCAGCGTTTCCGCTTCAGGGCAGGAGCAGTACTTC.

The chain recombines TRBV7-8 with TRBJ2-2; D is possibly TRBD1 (5 bases). The CDR3 has 17 amino acids. Looked up from germline, CDR1 is SGHVS and CDR2 is FQNEAQ. The V end lost 5 bases, the J end lost 0 bases, and 16 bases lay between the germline ends. For the CDR3, the DNA is TGTGCCAGCAGCCCCCAAGGGGTGGGATCGAACACCGGGGAGCTGTTTTTT. This codes for CASSPQGVGSNTGELFF.

The genes are TRBV28 and TRBJ2-7; 10 bases are a match to TRBD2. CDR3 size: 17 residues. CDR1 is MDHEN and CDR2 is SYDVKM in the germline V gene. V gave up 3 bases and J gave up 0 bases; unmatched junction bases: 8. Written as DNA, the CDR3 is TGTGCCAGCAGTTTCTCGTCTAGCGGGAGTAGCTCCTACGAGCAGTACTTC. Translated, it gives CASSFSSSGSSSYEQYF. Using reference TRBV28 and TRBJ2-7 for the parts outside the CDR3, the full variable domain is DVKVTQSSRYLVKRTGEKVFLECVQDMDHENMFWYRQDPGLGLRLIYFSYDVKMKEKGDIPEGYSVSREKKERFSLILESASTNQTSMYLCASSFSSSGSSSYEQYFGPGTRLTVT.

The CDR3, as DNA: TGTGCCAGCAGCTTCATGACAGCCAACACTGAAGCTTTCTTT. It is translated as CASSFMTANTEAFF. The gene calls are TRBV5-4 and TRBJ1-1; tentatively, D is TRBD1 (5 bases). Trimming removed 2 bases at V and 2 bases at J, with 10 bases between. This CDR3 contains 14 residues. Germline CDR1 is SGHNT and CDR2 is YYREEE (reference sequence).

This chain joins TRBV9 and TRBJ2-1; D unresolved. The ends were cut back, 3 bases at V and 2 bases at J, with 18 bases in the middle. The CDR3 loop spans 17 amino acids. Looked up from germline, CDR1 is SGDLS and CDR2 is YYNGEE. CDR3 sequence: CASSDLRGPSTYNEQFF. The CDR3 DNA reads TGTGCCAGCAGCGATTTGAGAGGCCCTTCAACCTACAATGAGCAGTTCTTC.